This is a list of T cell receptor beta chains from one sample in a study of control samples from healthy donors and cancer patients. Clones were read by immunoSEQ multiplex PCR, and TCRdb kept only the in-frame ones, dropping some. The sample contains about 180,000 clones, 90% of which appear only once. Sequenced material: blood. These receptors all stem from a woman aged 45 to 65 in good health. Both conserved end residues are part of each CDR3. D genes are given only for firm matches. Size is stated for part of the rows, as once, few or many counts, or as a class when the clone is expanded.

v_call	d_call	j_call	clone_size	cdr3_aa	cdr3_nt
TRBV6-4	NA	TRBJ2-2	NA	CASSEQADTGELFF	TGTGCCAGCAGTGAGCAGGCGGACACCGGGGAGCTGTTTTTT
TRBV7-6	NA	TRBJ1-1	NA	CASSLGSRTEAFF	TGTGCCAGCAGCTTAGGGTCGAGGACTGAAGCTTTCTTT
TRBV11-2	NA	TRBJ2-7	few	CASSLAFEQYF	TGTGCCAGCAGCTTAGCCTTCGAGCAGTACTTC
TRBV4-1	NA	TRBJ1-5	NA	CASSQEARHSNQPQHF	TGCGCCAGCAGCCAAGAGGCAAGGCATAGCAATCAGCCCCAGCATTTT
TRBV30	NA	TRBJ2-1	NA	CAWSSGQNEQFF	TGTGCCTGGAGTTCAGGGCAGAATGAGCAGTTCTTC
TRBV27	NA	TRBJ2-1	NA	CASSPHRDNEQFF	TGTGCCAGTTCCCCCCACAGGGACAATGAGCAGTTCTTC
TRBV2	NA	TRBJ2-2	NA	CASIRENTGELFF	TGTGCCAGCATACGGGAGAACACCGGGGAGCTGTTTTTT
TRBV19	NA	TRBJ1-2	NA	CASSISSGMVGYTF	TGTGCCAGTAGTATAAGCTCCGGAATGGTTGGCTACACCTTC
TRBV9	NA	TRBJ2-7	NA	CASSPQGQGDEQYF	TGTGCCAGCAGCCCTCAAGGGCAAGGTGACGAGCAGTACTTC
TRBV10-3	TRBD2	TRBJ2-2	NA	CAITTGSGRANTGELFF	TGTGCCATCACCACCGGGAGCGGGAGGGCCAACACCGGGGAGCTGTTTTTT
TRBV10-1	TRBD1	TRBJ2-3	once	CARDRGLPDTQYF	TGCGCCAGAGACAGGGGGCTGCCAGATACGCAGTATTTT
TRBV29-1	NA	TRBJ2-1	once	CSVRHNEQFF	TGCAGCGTCAGGCACAATGAGCAGTTCTTC
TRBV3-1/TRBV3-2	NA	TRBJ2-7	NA	CASSHFSYEQYF	TGTGCCAGCAGCCATTTTTCCTACGAGCAGTACTTC
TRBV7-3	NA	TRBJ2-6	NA	CASSEFSGANVLTF	TGTGCCAGCAGCGAGTTCTCTGGGGCCAACGTCCTGACTTTC
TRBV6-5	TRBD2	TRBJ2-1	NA	CASSSGVAGGGEQFF	TGTGCCAGCAGCTCAGGGGTAGCGGGAGGCGGTGAGCAGTTCTTC
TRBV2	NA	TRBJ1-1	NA	CASSGARAYTEAFF	TGTGCCAGCAGTGGCGCCAGGGCGTACACTGAAGCTTTCTTT
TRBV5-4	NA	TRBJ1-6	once	CASSLGGLSNSPLHF	TGTGCCAGCAGCTTGGGAGGGTTGTCTAATTCACCCCTCCACTTT
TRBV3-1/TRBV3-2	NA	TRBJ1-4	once	CASSLIGEKLFF	TGTGCCAGCAGCCTAATCGGGGAAAAACTGTTTTTT
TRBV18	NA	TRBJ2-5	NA	CASSPPEGIQETQYF	TGTGCCAGCTCACCACCGGAGGGCATCCAAGAGACCCAGTACTTC
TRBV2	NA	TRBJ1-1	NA	CASSERGTAEAFF	TGTGCCAGCAGTGAAAGGGGGACGGCTGAAGCTTTCTTT
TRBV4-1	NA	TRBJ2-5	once	CASSLREIQETQYF	TGCGCCAGCAGCCTTCGGGAGATCCAAGAGACCCAGTACTTC
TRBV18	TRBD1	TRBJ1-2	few	CASSPLRDSINIYGYTF	TGTGCCAGCTCACCACTTCGGGACAGTATCAACATTTATGGCTACACCTTC
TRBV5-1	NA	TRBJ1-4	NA	CASSVTASTNEKLFF	TGCGCCAGCAGCGTGACAGCCTCAACTAATGAAAAACTGTTTTTT
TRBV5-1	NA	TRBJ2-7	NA	CASSGVYEQYF	TGCGCCAGCAGCGGGGTCTACGAGCAGTACTTC
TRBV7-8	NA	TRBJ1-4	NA	CASSLGHGNEKLFF	TGTGCCAGCAGCTTAGGGCATGGTAATGAAAAACTGTTTTTT
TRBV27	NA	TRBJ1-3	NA	CASSVQGVHSGNTIYF	TGTGCCAGCAGCGTACAGGGCGTCCACTCTGGAAACACCATATATTTT
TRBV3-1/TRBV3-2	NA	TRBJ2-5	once	CASSQDRWAQETQYF	TGTGCCAGCAGCCAAGATAGGTGGGCGCAAGAGACCCAGTACTTC
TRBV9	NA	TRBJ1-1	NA	CASSVGLSPRGAFF	TGTGCCAGCAGCGTAGGGTTGAGTCCACGCGGGGCTTTCTTT
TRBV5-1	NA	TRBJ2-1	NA	CASSLGDNEQFF	TGCGCCAGCAGCTTGGGTGACAATGAGCAGTTCTTC
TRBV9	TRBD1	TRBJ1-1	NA	CASSVGPGDSEAFF	TGTGCCAGCAGCGTAGGACCCGGGGACAGTGAAGCTTTCTTT
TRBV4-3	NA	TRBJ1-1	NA	CASSQAAGGNTEAFF	TGCGCCAGCAGCCAAGCCGCGGGGGGGAACACTGAAGCTTTCTTT
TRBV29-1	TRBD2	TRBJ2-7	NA	CSVQNPGAGGLSYEQYF	TGCAGCGTTCAAAACCCGGGGGCGGGAGGATTGTCCTACGAGCAGTACTTC
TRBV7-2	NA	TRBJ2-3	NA	CASSARPTDTQYF	TGTGCCAGCAGCGCCCGGCCCACAGATACGCAGTATTTT
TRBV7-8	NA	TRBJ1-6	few	CASSLARGSPLHF	TGTGCCAGCAGCTTAGCTAGGGGTTCACCCCTCCACTTT
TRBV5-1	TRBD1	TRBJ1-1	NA	CASSTGQVYTEAFF	TGCGCCAGCAGCACTGGACAGGTGTACACTGAAGCTTTCTTT
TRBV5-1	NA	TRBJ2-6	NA	CASSLGQGFRANILTF	TGCGCCAGCAGCTTGGGCCAGGGCTTTCGGGCCAACATCCTGACTTTC
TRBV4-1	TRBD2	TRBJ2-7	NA	CASSPGGASGGERYF	TGCGCCAGCAGCCCCGGTGGGGCTAGCGGGGGGGAGCGATACTTC
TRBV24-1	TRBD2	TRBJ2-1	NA	CATSDYRLAGGLNEQFF	TGTGCCACCAGTGACTACCGACTAGCGGGGGGCCTTAATGAGCAGTTCTTC
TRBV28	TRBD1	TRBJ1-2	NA	CASSPGQGSNYGYTF	TGTGCCAGCAGCCCGGGACAGGGATCTAACTATGGCTACACCTTC
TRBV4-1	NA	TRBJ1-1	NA	CASSQSNPGRFRNTEAFF	TGCGCCAGCAGCCAGTCAAATCCGGGACGCTTTCGAAACACTGAAGCTTTCTTT
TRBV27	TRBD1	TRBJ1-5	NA	CASSFTGGRNQPQHF	TGTGCCAGCAGTTTTACAGGGGGTCGCAATCAGCCCCAGCATTTT
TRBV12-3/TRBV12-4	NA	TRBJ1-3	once	CASRGGGTIYF	TGTGCCAGCAGAGGCGGGGGTACCATATATTTT
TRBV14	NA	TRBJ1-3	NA	CASSPGTSGNTIYF	TGTGCCAGCAGCCCCGGGACAAGTGGAAACACCATATATTTT
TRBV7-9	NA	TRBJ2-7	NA	CASSPRVFGDEQYF	TGTGCCAGCAGTCCTCGGGTTTTCGGAGACGAGCAGTACTTC
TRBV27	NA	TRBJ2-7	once	CASSPTPALTEQYF	TGTGCCAGCAGTCCCACCCCTGCTTTAACCGAGCAGTACTTC
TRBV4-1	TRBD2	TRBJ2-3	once	CASSQDLGAGDVMADTQYF	TGCGCCAGCAGCCAAGATTTGGGAGCGGGAGATGTTATGGCAGATACGCAGTATTTT
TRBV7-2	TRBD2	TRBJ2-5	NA	CASSPQGGGTQETQYF	TGTGCCAGCAGCCCCCAAGGCGGGGGGACGCAAGAGACCCAGTACTTC
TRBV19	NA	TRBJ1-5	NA	CASSGQPNQPQHF	TGTGCCAGCTCTGGACAGCCGAATCAGCCCCAGCATTTT
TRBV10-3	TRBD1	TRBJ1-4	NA	CAISERTGGNEKLFF	TGTGCCATCAGTGAACGCACAGGGGGCAACGAAAAACTGTTTTTT
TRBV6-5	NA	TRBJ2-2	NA	CASSYGENTGELFF	TGTGCCAGCAGTTACGGCGAGAACACCGGGGAGCTGTTTTTT
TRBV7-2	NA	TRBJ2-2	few	CASSPTTGTTAAGELFF	TGTGCCAGCAGCCCTACCACAGGTACTACCGCTGCCGGGGAGCTGTTTTTT
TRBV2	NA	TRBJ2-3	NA	CASSVDLAGTDTQYF	TGTGCCAGCAGTGTGGACCTCGCCGGCACAGATACGCAGTATTTT
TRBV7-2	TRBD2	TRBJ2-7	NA	CASRSTSGRGEQYF	TGTGCCAGCAGATCTACTAGCGGGAGGGGTGAGCAGTACTTC
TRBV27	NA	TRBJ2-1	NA	CASSLTGSYNEQFF	TGTGCCAGCAGTTTAACAGGGAGCTACAATGAGCAGTTCTTC
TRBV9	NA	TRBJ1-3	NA	CASSVSSSGNTIYF	TGTGCCAGCAGCGTCTCGAGCTCTGGAAACACCATATATTTT
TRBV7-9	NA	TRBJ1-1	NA	CASSSKSGNTEAFF	TGTGCCAGCAGCTCAAAATCAGGGAACACTGAAGCTTTCTTT
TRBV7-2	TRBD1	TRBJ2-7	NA	CASSLGFFGTGSYEQYF	TGTGCCAGCAGCTTAGGTTTTTTTGGGACAGGCTCCTACGAGCAGTACTTC
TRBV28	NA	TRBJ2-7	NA	CASSLKQYEQYF	TGTGCCAGCAGTTTAAAACAGTACGAGCAGTACTTC
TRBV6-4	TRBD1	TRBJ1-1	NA	CASRAQGEGEAFF	TGTGCCAGCAGGGCCCAGGGGGAAGGTGAAGCTTTCTTT